The 7 T cell receptor beta chains below all came from one sample that was sequenced in a study of blood T cell repertoires in COVID-19. Using immunoSEQ multiplex PCR, the repertoire was profiled, and TCRdb retains in-frame clones only, with some absent. The data show about 110,000 clones, with 84% seen just once and more than 4% held by the top ten. Input material: peripheral blood. All receptors come from a human donor in a cohort sampled during active COVID-19.

V gene TRBV18 combines with J gene TRBJ1-2; TRBD1 is a possible D gene (6 bases). CDR3 length equals 15 residues. Between the trimmed V and J ends, which lost 2 bases and 6 bases, there was a span of 16 bases. The germline V gene encodes CDR1 KGHSH and CDR2 LQKENI. In DNA, the CDR3 is TGTGCCAGCTCACCAAGGACAGACCCTTCGGATGGCTACACCTTC. As protein: CASSPRTDPSDGYTF.

The chain uses TRBV6-5 and TRBJ1-1; D remains ambiguous. The CDR3 runs to 13 residues. Trimming took 2 bases from V and 3 from J, leaving 7 bases between them. The germline V gene encodes CDR1 MNHEY and CDR2 SVGAGI. The CDR3 protein is CASSYTRDTEAFF. In nucleotides, the CDR3 is TGTGCCAGCAGTTACACCCGGGACACTGAAGCTTTCTTT.

The V gene is TRBV27, the J gene TRBJ1-1; maybe TRBD1 (5 bases). The CDR3 extends over 13 amino acids. Per germline, CDR1 MNHEY and CDR2 SMNVEV (reference sequence). Trimming took off 0 bases at V and 5 bases at J, with 7 bases between the two ends. CDR3 DNA: TGTGCCAGCAGTTTATCTCCAGGGACTGAAGCTTTCTTT. This translates into CASSLSPGTEAFF.

This clone has only a few counts. The chain joins TRBV2 to TRBJ2-7; D gene ambiguous. Per the germline V gene, CDR1 is SNHLY and CDR2 is FYNNEI. The V and J ends lost 8 bases and 3 bases respectively, with 11 bases between them. This CDR3 has 12 residues. CDR3 nucleotides: TGTGCCAGCCATAGATCCCTCTACGAGCAGTACGTC. Its protein product is CASHRSLYEQYV.

This clone was counted many times. V gene TRBV24-1 combines with J gene TRBJ2-1; 7 bases are shared with TRBD1. This CDR3 comprises 15 residues. The germline CDR1 and CDR2 sequences are KGHDR and SFDVKD. The J segment lost 3 bases and the V segment lost 6 bases, leaving 7 bases of the junction unmatched. CDR3 in amino acids: CATSLGGFRYNEQFF. The CDR3, as DNA: TGTGCCACCAGTTTAGGGGGCTTTCGCTACAATGAGCAGTTCTTC.

The chain is built from TRBV6-5 and TRBJ1-4; D not resolved. The ends were cut back, 0 bases at V and 3 bases at J, with 11 bases in the middle. The CDR3 covers 16 residues. Germline-derived CDR1 and CDR2 are MNHEY and SVGAGI. CDR3 bases: TGTGCCAGCAGTTACTCTTTCCGGCAGGCTAATGAAAAACTGTTTTTT. Translated: CASSYSFRQANEKLFF.

This rearrangement joins TRBV5-1 to TRBJ1-6; D perhaps matches TRBD1 (5 bases). The germline V and J ends were trimmed by 3 bases and 8 bases, with 12 bases remaining between them. The germline CDR1 and CDR2 sequences are SGHRS and YFSETQ. CDR3 size: 14 residues. The CDR3 coding sequence is TGCGCCAGCAGCTCAGGGATACCCGATTCACCCCTCCACTTT. Protein product: CASSSGIPDSPLHF.